Following are 23 T cell receptor beta chains from one sample sequenced in a study of cytomegalovirus exposure and HLA in healthy donors. The PCR ran on 60 Vbeta and 13 Jbeta primers. Data came from immunoSEQ multiplex PCR; TCRdb stores just in-frame clones and leaves some out. The table lists some 210,000 clones, approximately 80% of them singletons. The sequencing sample was made of PBMCs. These receptors came from a male donor in good health and CMV-seronegative.

The rearrangement links TRBV28 to TRBJ2-6; TRBD1 might be the D (5 bases). Trimming removed 3 bases from V and 5 bases from J, with 11 bases in between. Per the germline V gene, CDR1 is MDHEN and CDR2 is SYDVKM. The CDR3 covers 15 residues. The CDR3 coding sequence is TGTGCCAGCAGTTTTTTACAGGACAGGGCCAACGTCCTGACTTTC. Residues: CASSFLQDRANVLTF.

This rearrangement joins TRBV6-1 to TRBJ2-3; maybe TRBD2 (6 bases). The germline CDR1 and CDR2 sequences are MNHNS and SASEGT. Trimming removed 1 base at V and 1 base at J, with 12 bases between. This CDR3 is built from 16 residues. CDR3 coding DNA: TGTGCCAGCAGTGAAGGGCGGGGCGGTGGCACAGATACGCAGTATTTT. This translates into CASSEGRGGGTDTQYF.

The chain joins TRBV27 to TRBJ2-1; TRBD2 matches at 7 bases. Germline V gives CDR1 MNHEY, CDR2 SMNVEV (reference sequence). V was pared by 5 bases and J by 0 bases, with 7 bases of the junction left unmatched. The CDR3 extends over 16 amino acids. This CDR3 reads CASSPSGGSSYNEQFF. In DNA form, the CDR3 reads TGTGCCAGCAGTCCCTCTGGCGGGAGCTCCTACAATGAGCAGTTCTTC.

The chain links TRBV11-2 to TRBJ2-5; D is possibly TRBD2 (5 bases). The last part of the DNA fits TRBJ2-7 better; the J call may be wrong. Per the germline V gene, CDR1 is SGHAT and CDR2 is FQNNGV. The CDR3 has 16 residues. CDR3 amino acids: CASSLDRGQRSYEQYF. The CDR3 DNA follows: TGTGCCAGCAGCTTAGATCGCGGGCAGCGGTCCTACGAGCAGTACTTC.

This clone has more than one count but fewer than ten. V and J are TRBV5-1 and TRBJ1-1, with D perhaps matching TRBD1 (5 bases). This CDR3 region has 17 residues. Germline V gene sequence: CDR1 SGHRS, CDR2 YFSETQ. V lost 0 bases to trimming and J lost 2 bases, with 17 bases between them. CDR3 DNA: TGCGCCAGCAGCTTGGCCCGGGGGGGGTTGAGAAACACTGAAGCTTTCTTT. It translates to CASSLARGGLRNTEAFF.

The rearrangement joins TRBV5-1 to TRBJ2-7; TRBD1 matches at 10 bases. Germline V CDR1 and CDR2: SGHRS, YFSETQ. J gave up 2 bases and V 4 bases, and 6 bases lay outside the gene matches. CDR3 length equals 15 residues. The CDR3 here is CASSRDGTGAYEQYF. The CDR3 DNA sequence: TGCGCCAGCAGCAGAGACGGGACAGGGGCCTACGAGCAGTACTTC. Combining the CDR3 with reference TRBV5-1 and TRBJ2-7 gives the whole variable domain KAGVTQTPRYLIKTRGQQVTLSCSPISGHRSVSWYQQTPGQGLQFLFEYFSETQRNKGNFPGRFSGRQFSNSRSEMNVSTLELGDSALYLCASSRDGTGAYEQYFGPGTRLTVT.

V and J are TRBV18 and TRBJ2-4, with D maybe TRBD2 (5 bases). This CDR3 has 19 amino acids. V lost 0 bases to trimming and J lost 0 bases, with 18 bases between them. Germline V gene data show CDR1 as KGHSH and CDR2 as LQKENI. For the CDR3, the DNA is TGTGCCAGCTCACCACCCGGTGAGAGGGCAGGACTAGCCAAAAACATTCAGTACTTC. Translation gives CASSPPGERAGLAKNIQYF.

This clone came up a few times. The gene calls are TRBV28 and TRBJ2-7; D gene unclear. The CDR3 is 13 residues long. Between the trimmed V and J ends, which lost 7 bases and 1 base, there was a span of 11 bases. CDR1 is MDHEN, CDR2 SYDVKM, per germline. CDR3 amino acids: CASTIAGSYEQYF. CDR3 DNA: TGTGCCAGCACCATTGCAGGTTCCTACGAGCAGTACTTC.

V gene TRBV5-4 combines with J gene TRBJ2-7; 8 bases match TRBD1. Germline V gene sequence: CDR1 SGHNT, CDR2 YYREEE (reference sequence). The CDR3 sequence is 16 residues long. Trimming cost V 4 bases and J 0 bases; bases outside gene matches: 9. The CDR3, as DNA: TGTGCCAGCAGCGCCGGACAGGGTCCGAGCTCCTACGAGCAGTACTTC. It yields the protein CASSAGQGPSSYEQYF.

The V and J genes are TRBV4-1 and TRBJ2-3, with 9 bases that match TRBD2. The CDR3 runs 18 residues. V shed 1 base and J 3 bases; nucleotides not matched to a gene: 11. The germline V gene has CDR1 MGHRA and CDR2 YSYEKL. CDR3 sequence reads: CASSQVPIAGESTDTQYF. CDR3 DNA: TGCGCCAGCAGCCAAGTCCCTATAGCGGGAGAGTCTACAGATACGCAGTATTTT.

The rearrangement links TRBV9 to TRBJ2-3; D remains ambiguous. Trimming took off 2 bases at V and 0 bases at J, with 4 bases between the two ends. The CDR3 covers 13 residues. Germline V lookup: CDR1 SGDLS, CDR2 YYNGEE. Written as DNA, the CDR3 is TGTGCCAGCAGCGTCCGTAGCACAGATACGCAGTATTTT. Its translation is CASSVRSTDTQYF.

The chain combines TRBV28 with TRBJ1-5; D remains ambiguous. This CDR3 region has 11 residues. The germline CDR1 and CDR2 sequences are MDHEN and SYDVKM. V lost 4 bases to trimming and J lost 10 bases, with 8 bases between them. CDR3 loop: CASSSHLPQHF. The DNA of the CDR3 is TGTGCCAGCAGTTCCCATCTACCCCAGCATTTT. Drawing the rest from reference TRBV28 and TRBJ1-5, the complete variable domain is DVKVTQSSRYLVKRTGEKVFLECVQDMDHENMFWYRQDPGLGLRLIYFSYDVKMKEKGDIPEGYSVSREKKERFSLILESASTNQTSMYLCASSSHLPQHFGDGTRLSIL.

The chain combines TRBV5-5 with TRBJ1-4; 7 bases map to TRBD1. Trimming cost V 2 bases and J 11 bases; bases outside gene matches: 12. This CDR3 has 15 residues. Germline CDR1 is SGHKS and CDR2 is YYEKEE (reference sequence). CDR3 bases: TGTGCCAGCAGCTTCGACGGAGGGGGCTTTGGGAAACTGTTTTTT. Translating gives CASSFDGGGFGKLFF.

This chain connects TRBV7-3 to TRBJ2-7; 11 nucleotides agree with TRBD1. CDR3 length: 15 amino acids. Germline V lookup: CDR1 SGHTA, CDR2 FQGTGA. V was pared by 0 bases and J by 7 bases, with 5 bases of the junction left unmatched. The CDR3 DNA reads as TGTGCCAGCAGCTTAACGGGACAGGGGGTATGGGAGCAGTACTTC. It specifies CASSLTGQGVWEQYF.

This chain links TRBV28 with TRBJ2-1; 9 nucleotides match TRBD1. The CDR3 contains 15 residues. Germline V CDR1 and CDR2: MDHEN, SYDVKM. Unmatched junction bases numbered 9, after V lost 5 bases and J lost 7 bases. The CDR3 protein is CASSPGTGRKNEQFF. The DNA of the CDR3 is TGTGCCAGCAGTCCCGGGACAGGGCGTAAGAATGAGCAGTTCTTC.

The chain employs TRBV5-1 and TRBJ1-1; tentative D call: TRBD1 (6 bases). Germline assignment: CDR1 SGHRS and CDR2 YFSETQ. V was cut by 2 bases and J by 0 bases, with 11 bases left in between. The CDR3 is 15 residues long. The CDR3 nucleotides read TGCGCCAGCAGCTTACCTGGACAGATGAACACTGAAGCTTTCTTT. As protein: CASSLPGQMNTEAFF. The whole variable domain, filled in from reference TRBV5-1 and TRBJ1-1, reads KAGVTQTPRYLIKTRGQQVTLSCSPISGHRSVSWYQQTPGQGLQFLFEYFSETQRNKGNFPGRFSGRQFSNSRSEMNVSTLELGDSALYLCASSLPGQMNTEAFFGQGTRLTVV.

In this sample, this clone turned up once. V usage is TRBV7-9 and J usage is TRBJ2-7; perhaps TRBD1 as D (6 bases). Trimming removed 3 bases at V and 2 bases at J, with 11 bases between. CDR3 length: 14 amino acids. CDR1 and CDR2 (germline): SEHNR, FQNEAQ (reference sequence). As DNA, the CDR3 is TGTGCCAGCAGCTTCCCTGGGACAACCTACGAGCAGTACTTC. The encoded protein is CASSFPGTTYEQYF.

This rearrangement joins TRBV6-1 to TRBJ1-1; tentative D call: TRBD1 (6 bases). Deletions cut 7 bases from V and 1 base from J, with 13 bases between. CDR1 and CDR2 from the germline V gene are MNHNS and SASEGT. This CDR3 is built from 14 residues. The CDR3 region has the DNA TGTGCCAGCACGCAGCGGGGACAGAACACTGAAGCTTTCTTT. Protein sequence: CASTQRGQNTEAFF.

This clone has a single count. The chain has TRBV11-2 and TRBJ2-1, with TRBD1 matching over 9 bases. The ends lost 1 base at V and 9 bases at J; junction bases unmatched: 7. The CDR3 sequence is 15 residues long. Germline-derived CDR1 and CDR2 are SGHAT and FQNNGV. CDR3 nucleotides: TGTGCCAGCAGCTTAGTCGGGACAGGGAAAGGTGAGCAGTTCTTC. This translates into CASSLVGTGKGEQFF.

This clone was seen just once. V usage is TRBV19 and J usage is TRBJ2-1, with 10 nucleotides matching TRBD1. The V gene end was trimmed by 8 bases and the J gene end by 8 bases; junction bases not matched to a gene: 6. The germline V gene has CDR1 LNHDA and CDR2 SQIVND (reference sequence). The CDR3 is made up of 13 amino acids. DNA for the CDR3: TGTGCCAGTCGGGACAGGGGCTGGGATGAGCAGTTCTTC. Amino acids: CASRDRGWDEQFF.

The gene calls are TRBV21-1 and TRBJ1-3. TRBV21-1 is a recognized pseudogene. The CDR3 loop spans 16 amino acids. CDR3 protein: CASSKVRRREGNTIYF. The CDR3 DNA reads as TGTGCCAGCAGCAAAGTTCGCCGGAGGGAGGGTAACACCATATATTTT.

The J gene is TRBJ2-5, the V gene TRBV4-1, with 9 bases identical to TRBD1. TRBJ2-7 matches the DNA end more closely, so the J call is doubtful. This CDR3 contains 15 residues. Per the germline V gene, CDR1 is MGHRA and CDR2 is YSYEKL. CDR3 bases: TGCGCCAGCAGCCTCTCGGGACAGGGTCCCTACGAGCAGTACTTC. Translating it yields CASSLSGQGPYEQYF.

This chain joins TRBV4-1 and TRBJ1-6; D gene uncertain. The CDR3 contains 16 residues. V was pared by 0 bases and J by 0 bases, with 6 bases between. CDR1 and CDR2 (germline): MGHRA, YSYEKL. The CDR3 bases are TGCGCCAGCAGCCAAGAACAGAGCTCCTATAATTCACCCCTCCACTTT. It specifies CASSQEQSSYNSPLHF.